The 10 T cell receptor beta chains reported below all come from one sample, sequenced in a study of blood T cell repertoires in COVID-19. Clones were read by immunoSEQ multiplex PCR, and TCRdb kept only the in-frame ones, dropping some. The table includes about 200,000 clones, over 70% detected once. Sequencing was done on a sample of peripheral blood. Every receptor here comes from a man in his sixties with acute or convalescent COVID-19.

The chain couples TRBV6-5 to TRBJ1-5, with D possibly being TRBD1 (5 bases). The CDR3 totals 14 residues. Trimming pared 10 bases from V and 1 base from J, leaving 14 bases between. CDR1 and CDR2 from the germline V gene are MNHEY and SVGAGI. CDR3 coding DNA: TGTGCCACAAGGAGGGGCGGAAGCAATCAGCCCCAGCATTTT. Translated: CATRRGGSNQPQHF.

J is TRBJ1-1 and V is TRBV2; D gene ambiguous. Looked up from germline, CDR1 is SNHLY and CDR2 is FYNNEI. Trimming removed 6 bases at V and 3 bases at J, with 8 bases between. This CDR3 is 12 amino acids long. CDR3 region: CASRLSYTEAFF. CDR3 in DNA: TGTGCCAGCAGACTTTCTTACACTGAAGCTTTCTTT.

The chain has TRBV11-3 and TRBJ2-1, with a possible D match to TRBD1 (5 bases). The germline gives CDR1 SGHNT, CDR2 YENEEA. This CDR3 is built from 14 residues. V dropped 5 bases and J dropped 5 bases, with 13 bases sitting between them. The CDR3 region has the DNA TGTGCCAGCAGCACTCAAGACAGCGACAATGAGCAGTTCTTC. Translation: CASSTQDSDNEQFF. The complete variable domain, with remaining parts taken from reference TRBV11-3 and TRBJ2-1, reads EAGVVQSPRYKIIEKKQPVAFWCNPISGHNTLYWYLQNLGQGPELLIRYENEEAVDDSQLPKDRFSAERLKGVDSTLKIQPAELGDSAVYLCASSTQDSDNEQFFGPGTRLTVL.

This clone came up a few times. The J gene is TRBJ1-2, the V gene TRBV2; D is uncertain. The CDR3 spans 12 residues. Germline CDR1 SNHLY, CDR2 FYNNEI. V was pared by 7 bases and J by 4 bases, with 10 bases between. CDR3: CASTGSVYGYTF. For the CDR3, the DNA is TGTGCCAGCACGGGTAGCGTCTATGGCTACACCTTC.

This chain uses TRBV29-1 with TRBJ2-3, with 8 bases aligning to TRBD1. This CDR3 spans 14 amino acids. The junction had 5 bases not matched to a gene; V was cut back by 4 bases and J by 2 bases. Germline V lookup: CDR1 SQVTM, CDR2 ANQGSEA. The CDR3 region has the DNA TGCAGCGTTGGGACAGGGCTGTTCACAGATACGCAGTATTTT. Encoded protein: CSVGTGLFTDTQYF.

In its sample, this clone ranks as medium-sized. The chain combines TRBV6-1 with TRBJ1-1; 9 positions agree with TRBD1. The ends lost 0 bases at V and 4 bases at J; junction bases unmatched: 3. CDR1 is MNHNS and CDR2 is SASEGT in the germline V gene. The CDR3 spans 15 residues. DNA of the CDR3: TGTGCCAGCAGTGAAGCAGGGACAGGGTCCACTGAAGCTTTCTTT. It yields the protein CASSEAGTGSTEAFF.

The chain has TRBV6-1 and TRBJ1-3, with 7 nucleotides matching TRBD1. CDR1 is MNHNS, CDR2 SASEGT, per germline. The CDR3 consists of 16 residues. Losses at the gene ends were 2 bases for V and 0 bases for J; bases not matched to a gene: 4. The CDR3 sequence: CASSEIQGFSGNTIYF. The CDR3, as DNA: TGTGCCAGCAGTGAAATACAGGGGTTCTCTGGAAACACCATATATTTT.

The chain carries TRBV10-3 and TRBJ2-2; 7 bases match TRBD2. Germline V lookup: CDR1 ENHRY, CDR2 SYGVKD. The CDR3 consists of 17 residues. The V segment lost 0 bases and the J segment 1 base; nucleotides outside the gene matches: 5. The CDR3 protein is CAISESVASGNTGELFF. The CDR3, as DNA: TGTGCCATCAGTGAGTCAGTGGCTAGCGGGAACACCGGGGAGCTGTTTTTT.

This clone has just a few counts. J is TRBJ2-1 and V is TRBV10-2; D may be TRBD2 (5 bases). Germline V gene data show CDR1 as WSHSY and CDR2 as SAAADI. This CDR3 is built from 16 residues. V was shortened by 8 bases and J by 7 bases, with 24 bases between the two germline ends. The CDR3 DNA sequence: TGCGCCAGCTCGGTAATTGCGGGTCGCCTTGGGAATGAGCAGTTCTTC. It specifies CASSVIAGRLGNEQFF.

CDR3 amino acids: CAISESSGGTYEQYF. CDR3 sequence (DNA): TGTGCCATCAGTGAGTCCTCGGGCGGGACCTACGAGCAGTACTTC. The chain employs TRBV10-3 and TRBJ2-7, with TRBD2 as a possible D gene (6 bases). Trimming pared 0 bases from V and 2 bases from J, leaving 11 bases between. Per the germline V gene, CDR1 is ENHRY and CDR2 is SYGVKD. The CDR3 has 15 amino acids.